This entry describes one T cell receptor beta chain. Its antigen is as yet unknown. This entry comes from a study of human T cells and chemical hapten exposure. Study-level background: Patients having alopecia areata, totalis or universalis were mostly female.

Noted time point: patch test 2, 6 weeks after DPC sensitization. This sample's treatment: therapeutic diphenylcyclopropenone sensitization with weekly scalp DPC. Each donor was an alopecia patient between 18 and 70 years of age who qualified for DPC. As the library was built, unique molecular identifiers were attached to individual cDNA molecules. TCRdb reprocessed the RACE reads via MiXCR and lists one record per CDR3 protein. The sample has 69,000 or so distinct CDR3 sequences, approximately 10% seen once. Points from the study as a whole: Patch test score tracked positively with PT1 expanded TCR counts.

This CDR3 comprises 19 residues. Trimming shortened V by 3 bases and J by 2 bases, and 23 bases separated the two germline ends. Germline-derived CDR1 and CDR2 are SEHNR and FQNEAQ (reference sequence). The TCR was taken from a woman aged 45-65 years with alopecia areata. Some clones in this sample may be carry-over from other donors' samples. The sample in question was whole blood, obtained in connection with sensitization to the hapten diphenylcyclopropenone (DPC). The rearrangement uses TRBV7-9 and TRBJ2-1; the D gene is possibly TRBD2 (5 bases). The CDR3 sequence is CASSFSGFTIRTPYNEQFF. In DNA form, the CDR3 reads TGTGCCAGCAGCTTTTCGGGATTCACCATACGGACGCCCTACAATGAGCAGTTCTTC.